This T cell receptor beta chain derives from a study of blood T cell repertoires in COVID-19. The CDR3 sequence is 12 residues long. Germline loops: CDR1 GTSNPN, CDR2 SVGIG (reference sequence). The V and J ends lost 5 bases and 11 bases respectively, with 18 bases between them. Per the study methods: Researchers report that nucleated cell counts were estimated from reference gene primer amplification. The protocol was immunoSEQ multiplex PCR, while the TCRdb copy is restricted to in-frame clones and leaves out a portion. Clonal size and the V and J genes are those of that table, whereas D and trimming came from the DNA. The sample contains some 310,000 clones, 89% of which appear only once.

The sample was PBMCs or T cells enriched from blood (not recorded which). The V call is TRBV30, the J call TRBJ1-1; D is possibly TRBD1 (6 bases). The TCR comes from a woman in her 30s who had recovered from COVID-19. The CDR3 coding sequence is TGTGCCTGGTGGCGAGGAGGTAGGGGGGCTTTCTTT. Protein: CAWWRGGRGAFF.